Shown below are 19 T cell receptor beta chains from a single sample sequenced in a study of T cells in Graves' hyperthyroidism and ophthalmopathy. RNA transcripts provided the source from which TCR beta CDR3 regions were amplified. Carried out on the TCR CDR3, a first-round RT-PCR used the HTBI primer set. TCRdb reprocessed the multiplex PCR reads via MiXCR and lists one record per CDR3 protein. Among about 160,000 distinct CDR3 sequences listed, 8% to 9.5% were seen once. Sample: blood. The receptors stem from a woman younger than 30 with Graves' hyperthyroidism that later progressed to Graves' ophthalmopathy.

There are many counts of this clonotype. In nucleotides, the CDR3 is TGCAGCGTTGAAGCCTTGACAGGGCTTGAAGCTTTCTTT. Protein sequence: CSVEALTGLEAFF. The J gene is TRBJ1-1, the V gene TRBV29-1, with 7 bases identical to TRBD1. This CDR3 contains 13 residues. Germline values: CDR1 SQVTM, CDR2 ANQGSEA. J lost 7 bases, V lost 1 base, and 6 bases had no gene match.

Many counts were recorded for this clonotype. The chain has TRBV12-3 or TRBV12-4 and TRBJ2-1; D is possibly TRBD2 (6 bases). V was cut by 8 bases and J by 10 bases, with 15 bases left in between. There are 12 residues in the CDR3. The CDR3: CASSPGGVEQFF. Written as DNA, the CDR3 is TGTGCCAGCTCCCCTGGCGGGGTGGAGCAGTTCTTC.

This clonotype was detected many times. A much larger clone is a single base away; this may be a read error. The chain links TRBV2 to TRBJ1-1, with 9 bases that match TRBD1. The CDR3 is 15 residues long. V shed 6 bases, J shed 5 bases, and the junction held 10 bases outside the gene matches. Germline V gives CDR1 SNHLY, CDR2 FYNNEI. The DNA of the CDR3 is TGTGCCAGCAGCGCAGGGACAGGGTCGGGAACTGAAGCTTTCTTT. It translates to CASSAGTGSGTEAFF.

This clonotype was observed many times. The rearrangement joins TRBV30 to TRBJ1-2; 9 bases map to TRBD1. CDR1 and CDR2 (germline): GTSNPN, SVGIG (reference sequence). V gave up 1 base and J gave up 6 bases; unmatched junction bases: 9. The CDR3 has 15 amino acids. The CDR3 nucleotides are TGTGCCTGGAGTGCCCCGACAGGGGGTCGGGATGGCTACACCTTC. It translates to CAWSAPTGGRDGYTF.

A few counts support this clonotype. The junction does not match germline at one end; this may be a read error. The V call is TRBV7-7, the J call TRBJ1-3; possible D gene TRBD1, 5 bases. The CDR3 spans 17 residues. The germline V gene has CDR1 SSHAT and CDR2 FNYEAQ (reference sequence). For the CDR3, the DNA is TGTGCTAGCAGCCTCCGGAAAAATCAGGGTTCTGGAAACACCATATATTTT. Translating gives CASSLRKNQGSGNTIYF.

This clonotype was picked up many times. The chain carries TRBV14 and TRBJ1-6, with TRBD1 matching 8 bases. CDR1 is SGHDN, CDR2 FVKESK, per germline. This CDR3 region has 15 residues. The V gene end was trimmed by 2 bases and the J gene end by 9 bases; junction bases not matched to a gene: 6. The CDR3 DNA follows: TGTGCCAGCAGCCAAAATCAGGGGGCAGGTTCACCCCTCCACTTT. Translating gives CASSQNQGAGSPLHF.

This clonotype was detected ten times or more. The chain has TRBV3-1 and TRBJ2-5, with 9 bases identical to TRBD2. Germline CDR1 LGHDT, CDR2 YNNKEL (reference sequence). The CDR3 runs 19 residues. V shed 2 bases and J 2 bases; nucleotides not matched to a gene: 15. The CDR3 reads CASSQHQRGAQKKQETQYF. The CDR3 DNA reads TGTGCCAGCAGCCAACACCAGCGGGGGGCCCAAAAAAAGCAAGAGACCCAGTACTTC.

Regarding this clonotype: This may be a read error, as it is one base from a much larger clone. The V and J genes are TRBV20-1 and TRBJ1-2; D not certain. V dropped 0 bases and J dropped 7 bases, with 9 bases sitting between them. CDR1 is DFQATT and CDR2 is SNEGSKA in the germline V gene (reference sequence). The CDR3 contains 12 residues. Here the CDR3 DNA reads TGCAGTGCTAGAGATCGAGGGATTGGCTACACCTTC. Translating it yields CSARDRGIGYTF.

This clonotype has at least ten counts. This chain joins TRBV11-2 and TRBJ2-6; perhaps TRBD2 as D (6 bases). From germline, CDR1 is SGHAT and CDR2 FQNNGV. The CDR3 length is 17 residues. The V end was cut by 0 bases, the J end by 0 bases, with 9 bases between. The CDR3 nucleotides are TGTGCCAGCAGCTTAGACCGGGGGTTCTCTGGGGCCAACGTCCTGACTTTC. Its translation: CASSLDRGFSGANVLTF. Using reference TRBV11-2 and TRBJ2-6 for the parts outside the CDR3, the full variable domain is EAGVAQSPRYKIIEKRQSVAFWCNPISGHATLYWYQQILGQGPKLLIQFQNNGVVDDSQLPKDRFSAERLKGVDSTLKIQPAKLEDSAVYLCASSLDRGFSGANVLTFGAGSRLTVL.

This clonotype was recorded many times. This chain uses TRBV7-3 with TRBJ2-3; D is uncertain. Germline CDR1 reads SGHTA; CDR2 reads FQGTGA. The CDR3 has 13 residues. The V gene lost 8 bases and the J gene lost 2 bases, with 11 bases spanning the gap. The CDR3 DNA is TGTGCCAGCGGAGACTCCCCCACAGATACGCAGTATTTT. This gives the protein CASGDSPTDTQYF.

The count of this clonotype is one. The chain's CDR3 is CASSGRGLAGGDTGELFF. The CDR3 coding sequence is TGTGCCAGCAGCGGACGCGGACTAGCGGGGGGGGACACCGGGGAGCTGTTTTTT. This chain uses TRBV9 with TRBJ2-2; 15 bases align to TRBD2. CDR1 and CDR2 (germline): SGDLS, YYNGEE. The CDR3 totals 18 residues. The J segment lost 3 bases and the V segment lost 3 bases, leaving 6 bases of the junction unmatched.

This clonotype showed up many times. This sequence joins TRBV2 and TRBJ1-6, with 7 bases lining up with TRBD1. V gave up 8 bases and J gave up 7 bases; unmatched junction bases: 11. The CDR3 contains 15 residues. CDR1 is SNHLY, CDR2 FYNNEI, per germline. The CDR3 DNA sequence: TGTGCCAGCGAACCTGGGACAGCCGTAAATTCACCCCTCCACTTT. This gives the protein CASEPGTAVNSPLHF.

This clonotype was observed a handful of times. V and J are TRBV7-9 and TRBJ2-2, with a possible D match to TRBD1 (5 bases). The germline V gene encodes CDR1 SEHNR and CDR2 FQNEAQ (reference sequence). The V end lost 2 bases, the J end lost 7 bases, and 11 bases lay between the germline ends. The CDR3 extends over 14 amino acids. CDR3 loop: CASSLSGFIGELFF. The CDR3 DNA reads TGTGCCAGCAGCTTATCAGGGTTTATCGGGGAGCTGTTTTTT.

This clonotype was picked up a small number of times. The CDR3 here is CASSIGRDLLTEAFF. CDR3 DNA sequence: TGTGCCAGTAGTATAGGCAGGGATCTCCTCACTGAAGCTTTCTTT. The chain joins TRBV19 to TRBJ1-1; D is perhaps TRBD1 (5 bases). The germline CDR1 and CDR2 sequences are LNHDA and SQIVND (reference sequence). This CDR3 region has 15 residues. Between the trimmed V and J ends, which lost 1 base and 4 bases, there was a span of 13 bases.

The chain employs TRBV6-4 and TRBJ1-4; possibly TRBD1 for D (5 bases). Trimming shortened V by 3 bases and J by 3 bases, and 5 bases separated the two germline ends. Looked up from germline, CDR1 is MRHNA and CDR2 is SNTAGT. The CDR3 covers 13 residues. The CDR3 reads CASSEGANEKLFF. The DNA for the CDR3 is TGTGCCAGCAGTGAGGGGGCTAATGAAAAACTGTTTTTT.

This clonotype has ten or more counts. This chain connects TRBV3-1 to TRBJ2-7, with unresolved D. The germline V gene encodes CDR1 LGHDT and CDR2 YNNKEL (reference sequence). The ends were cut back, 3 bases at V and 3 bases at J, with 6 bases in the middle. This CDR3 is built from 12 residues. The CDR3 coding sequence is TGTGCCAGCAGCCAGGACGACTACGAGCAGTACTTC. This encodes CASSQDDYEQYF.

This clonotype has just a few counts. The chain combines TRBV18 with TRBJ2-1, with TRBD1 as a possible D gene (7 bases). This CDR3 has 15 amino acids. V dropped 3 bases and J dropped 6 bases, with 15 bases sitting between them. The germline gives CDR1 KGHSH, CDR2 LQKENI. CDR3 nucleotide sequence: TGTGCCAGCTCACCGGGCGGGGACAGCCTCAATGAGCAGTTCTTC. This encodes CASSPGGDSLNEQFF.

This clonotype was recorded many times. V is TRBV24-1 and J is TRBJ2-3; TRBD2 aligns across 9 bases. The germline CDR1 and CDR2 sequences are KGHDR and SFDVKD. Trimming removed 8 bases from V and 5 bases from J; junction bases left unmatched: 7. This CDR3 region has 14 residues. The CDR3 region has the DNA TGTGCCACCAAAGCGGGGGGCTCGGGAGATACGCAGTATTTT. Its protein product is CATKAGGSGDTQYF.

A word on this clonotype: A much larger clone differs by one base, so this may be a read error. The chain combines TRBV7-9 with TRBJ2-1; the match to TRBD1 covers 9 bases. J lost 4 bases, V lost 8 bases, and 9 bases had no gene match. CDR3 length equals 15 residues. The germline V gene encodes CDR1 SEHNR and CDR2 FQNEAQ (reference sequence). Here the CDR3 DNA reads TGTGCCAGCCGCCCCCGGGACAGGGAATACAATGAGCAGTTCTTC. Protein sequence: CASRPRDREYNEQFF.